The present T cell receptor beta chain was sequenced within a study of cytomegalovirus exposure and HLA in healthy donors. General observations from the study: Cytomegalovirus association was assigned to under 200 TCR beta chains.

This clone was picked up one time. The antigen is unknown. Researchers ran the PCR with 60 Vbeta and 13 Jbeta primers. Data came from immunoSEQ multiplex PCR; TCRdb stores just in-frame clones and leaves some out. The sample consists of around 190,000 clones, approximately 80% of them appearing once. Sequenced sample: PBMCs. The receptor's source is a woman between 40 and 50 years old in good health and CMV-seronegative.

The CDR3 region is CASSPSFGTASTDTQYF. The CDR3, as DNA: TGTGCCAGCAGCCCGAGCTTCGGGACAGCTAGCACAGATACGCAGTATTTT. The V and J genes are TRBV7-9 and TRBJ2-3; 7 positions match TRBD1. Germline assignment: CDR1 SEHNR and CDR2 FQNEAQ (reference sequence). The ends lost 5 bases at V and 0 bases at J; junction bases unmatched: 11. The CDR3 has 17 amino acids.